This TCR beta chain was found in a study of T-cell reconstitution after alpha-beta-depleted transplantation in children. This clonotype has a count of ten or more. For TCRbeta, the library was prepared with unique molecular identifiers. TCRdb independently ran MiXCR on the PCR reads; one entry per CDR3 protein. The sample consists of some 240,000 distinct CDR3 sequences, around 13% of them appearing once. The CDR3 length is 15 residues. Germline lookup yields CDR1 MGHRA and CDR2 YSYEKL. J was trimmed by 6 bases and V by 1 base; bases with no gene match: 1. V is TRBV4-1 and J is TRBJ2-2; 11 nucleotides match TRBD2. The clonotype comes from a human donor who donated a stem cell graft to a child with acute lymphoblastic leukemia. The specimen was PBMCs from the stem cell graft donor, collected from the stem cell graft. For the CDR3, the DNA is TGCGCCAGCAGCCAAGGACTAGCGGGGCCCGGGGAGCTGTTTTTT. Its translation: CASSQGLAGPGELFF.